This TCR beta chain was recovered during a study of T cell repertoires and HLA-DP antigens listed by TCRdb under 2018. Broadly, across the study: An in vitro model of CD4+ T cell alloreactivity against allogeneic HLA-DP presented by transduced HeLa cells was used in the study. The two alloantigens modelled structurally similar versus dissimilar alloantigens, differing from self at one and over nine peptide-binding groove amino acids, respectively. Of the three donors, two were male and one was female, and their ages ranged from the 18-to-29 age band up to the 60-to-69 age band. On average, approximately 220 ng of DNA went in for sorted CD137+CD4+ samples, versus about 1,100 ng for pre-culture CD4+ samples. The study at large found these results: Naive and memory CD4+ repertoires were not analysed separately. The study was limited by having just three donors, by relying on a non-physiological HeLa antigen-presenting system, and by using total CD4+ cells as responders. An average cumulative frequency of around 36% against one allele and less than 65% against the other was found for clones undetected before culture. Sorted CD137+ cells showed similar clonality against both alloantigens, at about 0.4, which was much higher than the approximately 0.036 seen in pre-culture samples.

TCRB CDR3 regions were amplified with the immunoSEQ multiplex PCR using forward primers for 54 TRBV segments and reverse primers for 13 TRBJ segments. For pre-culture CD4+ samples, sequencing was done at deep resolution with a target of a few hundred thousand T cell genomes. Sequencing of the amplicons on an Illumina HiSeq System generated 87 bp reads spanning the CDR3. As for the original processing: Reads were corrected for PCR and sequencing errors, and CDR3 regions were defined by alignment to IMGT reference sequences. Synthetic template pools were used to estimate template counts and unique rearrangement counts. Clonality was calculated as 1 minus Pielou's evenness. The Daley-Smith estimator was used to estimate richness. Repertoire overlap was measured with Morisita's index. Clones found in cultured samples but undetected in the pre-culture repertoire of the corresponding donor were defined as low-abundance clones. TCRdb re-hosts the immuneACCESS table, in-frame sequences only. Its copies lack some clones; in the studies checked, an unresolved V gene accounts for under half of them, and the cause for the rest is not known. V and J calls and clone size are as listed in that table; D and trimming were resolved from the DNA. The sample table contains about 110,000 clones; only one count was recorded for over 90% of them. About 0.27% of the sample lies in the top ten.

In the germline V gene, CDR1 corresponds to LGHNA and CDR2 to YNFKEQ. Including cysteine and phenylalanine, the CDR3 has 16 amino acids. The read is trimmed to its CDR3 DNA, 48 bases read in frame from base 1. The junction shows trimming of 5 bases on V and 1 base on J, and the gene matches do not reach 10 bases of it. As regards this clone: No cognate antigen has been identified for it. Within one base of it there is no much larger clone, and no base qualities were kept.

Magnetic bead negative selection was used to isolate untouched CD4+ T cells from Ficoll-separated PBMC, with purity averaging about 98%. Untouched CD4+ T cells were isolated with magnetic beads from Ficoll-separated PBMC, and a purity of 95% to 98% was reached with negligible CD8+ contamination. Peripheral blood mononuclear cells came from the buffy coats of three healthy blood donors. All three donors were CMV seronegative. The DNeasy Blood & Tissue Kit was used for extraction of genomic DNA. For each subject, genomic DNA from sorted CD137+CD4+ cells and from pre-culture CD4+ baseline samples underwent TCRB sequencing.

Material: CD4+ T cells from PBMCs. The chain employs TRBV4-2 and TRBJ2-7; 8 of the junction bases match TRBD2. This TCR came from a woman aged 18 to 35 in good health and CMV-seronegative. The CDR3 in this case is CASSFSRTSFSYEQYF. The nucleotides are TGTGCCAGCAGCTTTTCCCGGACTAGCTTTTCCTACGAGCAGTACTTC.